This T cell receptor beta chain was documented in a study of T cell responses to AZD1222 COVID-19 vaccine. General study findings and limits: Reports indicate that nearly half of spike-specific TCRs are directed at unmutated variant regions. Spike was spanned by vaccine-associated CD4 TCRs, with dominance at 160-218 and 743-854. Baseline testing showed seropositivity in only five to seven AZD1222 recipients. Two AZD1222 doses significantly raised spike-specific TCR breadth and depth over controls.

Sequenced by immunoSEQ multiplex PCR; TCRdb stores in-frame clones only, minus some. The sample records around 120,000 clones, about 95% being singletons. A word on this clone: What it binds is unknown.

The source was peripheral blood, collected on day 0 of AZD1222 vaccination. This sequence originates from an adult in good health.

This chain's CDR3 is CASSSLGGRASYNEQFF. CDR3 sequence (DNA): TGTGCCAGCAGCTCTCTAGGCGGGAGGGCAAGTTACAATGAGCAGTTCTTC. V is TRBV11-2 and J is TRBJ2-1, with 9 bases lining up with TRBD2. This CDR3 has 17 amino acids. CDR1 SGHAT and CDR2 FQNNGV come from the germline V gene. The V segment lost 4 bases and the J segment 4 bases; nucleotides outside the gene matches: 11. The whole variable domain, remainder taken from reference TRBV11-2 and TRBJ2-1, is EAGVAQSPRYKIIEKRQSVAFWCNPISGHATLYWYQQILGQGPKLLIQFQNNGVVDDSQLPKDRFSAERLKGVDSTLKIQPAKLEDSAVYLCASSSLGGRASYNEQFFGPGTRLTVL.